The 16 T cell receptor beta chains listed next were all sequenced from one sample in a study of blood T cell repertoires in COVID-19 (dated by TCRdb to 2018 to 2021). The library was produced with the immunoSEQ multiplex PCR assay. TCRdb retrieved this table from immuneACCESS and kept in-frame rearrangements only. Not all clones are present; in checked studies, unresolved V genes account for under half, and no reason is known for the remainder. The sample yields about 58,000 clones; 80% to 95% were counted once. The ten top clones hold around 4.6% of the sample. The sequencing input was peripheral blood. These receptors originate from a man aged 45-60 years with active COVID-19.

This clone came up a few times. V usage is TRBV11-3 and J usage is TRBJ1-6; TRBD1 matches at 9 bases. V dropped 5 bases and J dropped 7; count of bases not matched to a gene: 6. CDR3 length: 15 amino acids. From germline, CDR1 is SGHNT and CDR2 YENEEA. Written as DNA, the CDR3 is TGTGCCAGCAGCCCCCGACAGGGGGGAAATTCACCCCTCCACTTT. Protein: CASSPRQGGNSPLHF.

The rearrangement joins TRBV29-1 to TRBJ1-1; 7 bases are shared with TRBD1. The CDR3 has 14 residues. The germline CDR1 and CDR2 sequences are SQVTM and ANQGSEA. V was pared by 5 bases and J by 2 bases, with 8 bases of the junction left unmatched. The CDR3 coding sequence is TGCAGCGTTAAGGGGACAGCATTCAACACTGAAGCTTTCTTT. Protein product: CSVKGTAFNTEAFF.

J is TRBJ1-3 and V is TRBV7-2, with a weak D call TRBD1 (5 bases). Between the trimmed V and J ends, which lost 1 base and 8 bases, there was a span of 9 bases. CDR3 length: 13 residues. CDR1 SGHTA and CDR2 FQGNSA come from the germline V gene. The CDR3 DNA follows: TGTGCCAGCAGCTTAGGCACGGGGGACACCATATATTTT. Its translation: CASSLGTGDTIYF.

This clone appeared a single time. This chain uses TRBV6-5 with TRBJ1-2; D may be TRBD1 (5 bases). The germline gives CDR1 MNHEY, CDR2 SVGAGI. This CDR3 region has 11 residues. V lost 6 bases and J lost 6, with 8 bases in between. In DNA, the CDR3 is TGTGCCAGCAGGACAGAGGATGGCTACACCTTC. As protein: CASRTEDGYTF.

The chain couples TRBV19 to TRBJ1-4; tentatively, D is TRBD1 (5 bases). CDR3 size: 16 residues. V lost 7 bases, J lost 0 bases, and 15 bases lay in between. Germline-derived CDR1 and CDR2 are LNHDA and SQIVND (reference sequence). Written as DNA, the CDR3 is TGTGCCAGTAATTATGGGGCGGAACCAACTAATGAAAAACTGTTTTTT. Translation gives CASNYGAEPTNEKLFF.

This CDR3 is CASSRTGGGTQYF. The CDR3 DNA follows: TGTGCCAGCAGTCGGACGGGGGGCGGTACGCAGTATTTT. The chain has TRBV7-3 and TRBJ2-3; D is possibly TRBD2 (7 bases). Germline loops: CDR1 SGHTA, CDR2 FQGTGA. Trimming cost V 6 bases and J 8 bases, with 15 bases left between them. There are 13 residues in the CDR3.

The V call is TRBV6-2 or TRBV6-3, the J call TRBJ2-6; 7 bases line up with TRBD1. Germline CDR1 reads MNHEY; CDR2 reads SVGEGT. V lost 2 bases, J lost 0 bases, and 10 bases stayed unmatched. This CDR3 contains 19 residues. The CDR3 is CASSYRQGSTVSGANVLTF. The DNA of the CDR3 is TGTGCCAGCAGTTACAGACAGGGAAGTACCGTCTCTGGGGCCAACGTCCTGACTTTC.

The V call is TRBV15, the J call TRBJ2-7; a weak D match, TRBD2 (5 bases). Germline CDR1 LNHNV, CDR2 YYDKDF (reference sequence). V was shortened by 0 bases and J by 2 bases, with 17 bases between the two germline ends. There are 17 residues in the CDR3. The CDR3 bases are TGTGCCACCAGCAGAGATTCTGCGGACTTTACTACCTACGAGCAGTACTTC. Its translation is CATSRDSADFTTYEQYF.

The V call is TRBV18, the J call TRBJ2-7, with 8 positions matching TRBD1. The V gene end was trimmed by 3 bases and the J gene end by 7 bases; junction bases not matched to a gene: 8. The V gene's germline CDR1 is KGHSH and CDR2 LQKENI. This CDR3 has 14 amino acids. This CDR3 is CASSPGAGGSEQYF. CDR3 DNA: TGTGCCAGCTCACCGGGGGCAGGGGGCAGTGAGCAGTACTTC. Full variable domain (missing parts from reference TRBV18 and TRBJ2-7): NAGVMQNPRHLVRRRGQEARLRCSPMKGHSHVYWYRQLPEEGLKFMVYLQKENIIDESGMPKERFSAEFPKEGPSILRIQQVVRGDSAAYFCASSPGAGGSEQYFGPGTRLTVT.

V usage is TRBV2 and J usage is TRBJ1-4; 7 bases align to TRBD1. V lost 6 bases and J lost 8; bases outside the gene matches: 12. Germline V gene sequence: CDR1 SNHLY, CDR2 FYNNEI. CDR3 size: 15 residues. CDR3 nucleotides: TGTGCCAGCAGGGCCAGGGGGGCGCCGGGGGAAAAACTGTTTTTT. Protein sequence: CASRARGAPGEKLFF. The full variable domain, in which reference TRBV2 and TRBJ1-4 provide the parts outside the CDR3, is EPEVTQTPSHQVTQMGQEVILRCVPISNHLYFYWYRQILGQKVEFLVSFYNNEISEKSEIFDDQFSVERPDGSNFTLKIRSTKLEDSAMYFCASRARGAPGEKLFFGSGTQLSVL.

The chain has TRBV29-1 and TRBJ2-1, with D perhaps TRBD2 (6 bases). Trimming removed 8 bases from V and 2 bases from J, with 13 bases in between. Germline V gene data show CDR1 as SQVTM and CDR2 as ANQGSEA. The CDR3 loop spans 13 amino acids. CDR3 sequence: CSLVGGAYNEQFF. Written as DNA, the CDR3 is TGCAGCCTAGTAGGCGGGGCCTACAATGAGCAGTTCTTC.

J is TRBJ2-1 and V is TRBV27; possibly TRBD1 for D (6 bases). In germline, CDR1 is MNHEY, CDR2 SMNVEV (reference sequence). This CDR3 contains 14 residues. V was shortened by 5 bases and J by 5 bases, with 13 bases between the two germline ends. This CDR3 reads CASSPPGTNNEQFF. As DNA, the CDR3 is TGTGCCAGCAGTCCCCCCGGGACAAACAATGAGCAGTTCTTC.

This clone was detected only a few times. The rearrangement joins TRBV28 to TRBJ2-3, with TRBD2 matching over 7 bases. CDR1 is MDHEN, CDR2 SYDVKM, per germline. J was trimmed by 8 bases and V by 2 bases; bases with no gene match: 13. This CDR3 comprises 16 residues. The CDR3 nucleotides read TGTGCCAGCAGTTTAGCGGGAGAGCGCCTCAAGGTTACGCAGTATTTT. The encoded protein is CASSLAGERLKVTQYF.

This clone was found once. The chain links TRBV10-3 to TRBJ1-6; 7 positions match TRBD1. There are 13 residues in the CDR3. CDR1 ENHRY and CDR2 SYGVKD come from the germline V gene. With 2 bases clipped from V and 11 bases from J, the junction kept 3 bases outside the gene matches. This CDR3 is CAISEDRAAPLHF. CDR3 in DNA: TGTGCCATCAGTGAGGACAGGGCGGCACCCCTCCACTTT.

The genes are TRBV9 and TRBJ2-3, with a tentative D call TRBD1 (5 bases). Deletions cut 0 bases from V and 4 bases from J, with 15 bases between. The germline V gene has CDR1 SGDLS and CDR2 YYNGEE. The CDR3 covers 16 residues. CDR3 in amino acids: CASSVAPARAADTQYF. The DNA for the CDR3 is TGTGCCAGCAGCGTAGCCCCAGCCAGGGCCGCAGATACGCAGTATTTT. The variable domain in full, completed from reference TRBV9 and TRBJ2-3, reads DSGVTQTPKHLITATGQRVTLRCSPRSGDLSVYWYQQSLDQGLQFLIQYYNGEERAKGNILERFSAQQFPDLHSELNLSSLELGDSALYFCASSVAPARAADTQYFGPGTRLTVL.

The V call is TRBV4-1, the J call TRBJ1-2; weak D call: TRBD1 (6 bases). V dropped 5 bases and J dropped 5 bases, with 21 bases sitting between them. CDR1 and CDR2 from the germline V gene are MGHRA and YSYEKL. This CDR3 spans 16 amino acids. In nucleotides, the CDR3 is TGCGCCAGCAGCGCTTGGAGTAGGACAGAGACATATGGCTACACCTTC. Its protein is CASSAWSRTETYGYTF.